The clone carrying this TCR beta chain was observed a handful of times. Its antigen is not known. Amplified regions were TCR beta CDR3 sequences from RNA transcripts. First-round RT-PCR targeting the TCR CDR3 was performed with the HTBI primer set. Each CDR3 protein is one row after TCRdb ran MiXCR on the multiplex PCR reads. The data show 650,000 to 700,000 distinct CDR3 sequences, roughly a sixth seen once. The sample originates from a study of T cells in Graves' hyperthyroidism and ophthalmopathy. The germline V gene has CDR1 SGHVS and CDR2 FQNEAQ. V was trimmed by 0 bases and J by 3 bases, leaving 14 bases between them. CDR3 length equals 16 residues. For Graves' hyperthyroidism to be stable, ophthalmopathy could not progress within 18 months. Disease duration under 2 months; hyperthyroidism patients were aged 18 to 65. General study findings and limits: Separating ophthalmopathy from stable hyperthyroidism was achieved by a 13 V-J model. Ophthalmopathy got predicted by the model a median approximately 6 months before its onset.

Sequenced material: blood. The chain uses TRBV7-8 and TRBJ1-1, with D unresolved. The TCR originated in a man aged 50 to 60 with Graves' hyperthyroidism. The CDR3 region has the DNA TGTGCCAGCAGCTTAGCCACCTGGAGGAGACACACTGAAGCTTTCTTT. Translated: CASSLATWRRHTEAFF.